Presented here are 29 T cell receptor beta chains from one specimen sequenced in a study of shared clonotypes between healthy human individuals. Using immunoSEQ multiplex PCR, the repertoire was profiled, and TCRdb retains in-frame clones only, with some absent. The sample lists fewer than 650,000 clones, roughly 79% occurring once. Sequencing used PBMCs. All receptors come from a woman aged 40 to 49 in good health. Some clones in this sample may be carry-over from other donors' samples.

The gene calls are TRBV5-4 and TRBJ2-7; 10 nucleotides agree with TRBD1. In germline, CDR1 is SGHNT, CDR2 YYREEE (reference sequence). The CDR3 extends over 14 amino acids. V lost 3 bases and J lost 7; bases outside the gene matches: 7. This CDR3 is CASSSRQGAGEQYF. CDR3 DNA: TGTGCCAGCAGCTCTCGACAGGGGGCGGGGGAGCAGTACTTC.

The V call is TRBV30, the J call TRBJ1-5, with D perhaps matching TRBD1 (5 bases). Trimming removed 0 bases at V and 5 bases at J, with 11 bases between. This CDR3 is built from 14 residues. Germline-derived CDR1 and CDR2 are GTSNPN and SVGIG (reference sequence). CDR3 residues: CAWSVNVGDQPQHF. CDR3 sequence (DNA): TGTGCCTGGAGTGTAAATGTGGGGGATCAGCCCCAGCATTTT.

Worth noting for this clone: A read error may explain this, as a much larger clone is one base away. The CDR3 region has the DNA TGTGCCAGCAGCGAGGGACAGCCTCTCTCTGGAAACACCATGTATTTT. This codes for CASSEGQPLSGNTMYF. This chain uses TRBV5-6 with TRBJ1-3; 7 nucleotides match TRBD1. This CDR3 region has 16 residues. Per the germline V gene, CDR1 is SGHDT and CDR2 is YYEEEE.

The chain employs TRBV4-2 and TRBJ2-5; D gene unclear. The DNA end favors TRBJ2-7, so the J call may be wrong. This CDR3 has 15 residues. Germline CDR1 reads LGHNA; CDR2 reads YNFKEQ. The CDR3 region has the DNA TGTGCCAGCAGCCAAGTGGGTGAGAGCTCCTACGAGCAGTACTTC. Encoded protein: CASSQVGESSYEQYF.

J is TRBJ2-1 and V is TRBV6-1, with 7 bases that match TRBD1. CDR3 length equals 14 residues. Per the germline V gene, CDR1 is MNHNS and CDR2 is SASEGT. J lost 0 bases, V lost 11 bases, and 7 bases had no gene match. The CDR3, as DNA: TGTGCCGGCGCCGGGACAGACTCCTACAATGAGCAGTTCTTC. Protein sequence: CAGAGTDSYNEQFF.

The chain employs TRBV28 and TRBJ2-3; no reliable D call. Trimming removed 1 base from V and 3 bases from J, with 5 bases in between. The CDR3 spans 13 residues. Per the germline V gene, CDR1 is MDHEN and CDR2 is SYDVKM. The CDR3 DNA reads TGTGCCAGCAGTTTATCCCAGACAGATACGCAGTATTTT. Amino acids: CASSLSQTDTQYF. Combining the CDR3 with reference TRBV28 and TRBJ2-3 gives the whole variable domain DVKVTQSSRYLVKRTGEKVFLECVQDMDHENMFWYRQDPGLGLRLIYFSYDVKMKEKGDIPEGYSVSREKKERFSLILESASTNQTSMYLCASSLSQTDTQYFGPGTRLTVL.

For this clone: The junction departs from germline at one end; a sequencing error may be responsible. Other nucleotide sequences from this sample produce the same CDR3. The chain uses TRBV7-9 and TRBJ1-5; TRBD1 matches at 10 bases. Germline CDR1 reads SEHNR; CDR2 reads FQNEAQ (reference sequence). This CDR3 contains 15 residues. CDR3 in DNA: TGCGCCAGCAGCTTAGGGACAGGGGCCAATCAGCCCCAGCATTTT. Protein product: CASSLGTGANQPQHF. Supplemented by reference TRBV7-9 and TRBJ1-5, the full variable domain reads DTGVSQNPRHKITKRGQNVTFRCDPISEHNRLYWYRQTLGQGPEFLTYFQNEAQLEKSRLLSDRFSAERPKGSFSTLEIQRTEQGDSAMYLCASSLGTGANQPQHFGDGTRLSIL.

J is TRBJ1-3 and V is TRBV5-1, with 7 bases fitting TRBD1. The CDR3 is 18 residues long. CDR1 SGHRS and CDR2 YFSETQ come from the germline V gene. With V trimmed by 4 bases and J by 0 bases, 13 bases remained unmatched. The CDR3 spells CASSTGDSSPNSGNTIYF. For the CDR3, the DNA is TGCGCCAGCAGCACTGGGGACAGCTCTCCAAACTCTGGAAACACCATATATTTT.

CDR3 loop: CASSPQQGPNTGELFF. In nucleotides, the CDR3 is TGTGCCAGCTCACCACAACAGGGACCGAACACCGGGGAGCTGTTTTTT. The rearrangement links TRBV18 to TRBJ2-2; possible D gene TRBD1, 6 bases. Trimming took 1 base from V and 0 from J, leaving 9 bases between them. This CDR3 has 16 amino acids. Germline V lookup: CDR1 KGHSH, CDR2 LQKENI.

In its sample, this clone was seen a few times. This chain uses TRBV6-4 with TRBJ2-3, with 12 positions matching TRBD1. The germline V gene has CDR1 MRHNA and CDR2 SNTAGT. This CDR3 is built from 16 residues. V was clipped by 3 bases and J by 4 bases; unmatched bases: 5. The CDR3 DNA sequence: TGTGCCAGCAGTGAAACCGGGACAGGGGGCCCAGATACGCAGTATTTT. Translating it yields CASSETGTGGPDTQYF.

This clone has just one count. The chain has TRBV9 and TRBJ2-2; no reliable D call. Germline-derived CDR1 and CDR2 are SGDLS and YYNGEE. Trimming left V 2 bases short and J 2 bases short, with 7 bases between. The CDR3 extends over 14 amino acids. CDR3 bases: TGTGCCAGCAGCGTTCTCCTCAACACCGGGGAGCTGTTTTTT. Its protein is CASSVLLNTGELFF.

This clone was observed a few times. The chain employs TRBV10-1 and TRBJ2-1; D perhaps matches TRBD2 (7 bases). V lost 0 bases, J lost 6 bases, and 12 bases lay in between. Germline values: CDR1 WNHNN, CDR2 SYGVQD (reference sequence). The CDR3 is 15 amino acids. The CDR3: CASSESGGPFNEQFF. The DNA of the CDR3 is TGCGCCAGCAGTGAGTCGGGGGGGCCTTTCAATGAGCAGTTCTTC.

The DNA of the CDR3 is TGCGCCAGCAGCTCTGCGTGGCGGGAGCAAGATACGCAGTATTTT. Protein sequence: CASSSAWREQDTQYF. The chain employs TRBV5-1 and TRBJ2-3, with 7 nucleotides matching TRBD2. The CDR3 sequence is 15 residues long. Unmatched junction bases numbered 9, after V lost 3 bases and J lost 5 bases. Looked up from germline, CDR1 is SGHRS and CDR2 is YFSETQ.

The CDR3 reads CASSYSGHQDYEQYF. In DNA form, the CDR3 reads TGTGCCAGCAGTTACTCGGGACACCAAGACTACGAGCAGTACTTC. The chain employs TRBV6-5 and TRBJ2-7, with D maybe TRBD1 (6 bases). Germline V gene lookup returns CDR1 MNHEY and CDR2 SVGAGI. V was cut by 0 bases and J by 3 bases, with 12 bases left in between. The CDR3 is 15 residues long.

V usage is TRBV11-2 and J usage is TRBJ2-1, with 9 bases matching TRBD2. Trimming cost V 3 bases and J 8 bases; bases outside gene matches: 5. CDR1 is SGHAT and CDR2 is FQNNGV in the germline V gene. The CDR3 runs 14 residues. This CDR3 is CASSFSGRKDEQFF. In DNA form, the CDR3 reads TGTGCCAGCAGCTTTAGCGGGAGAAAGGATGAGCAGTTCTTC.

The genes are TRBV28 and TRBJ2-4; 7 nucleotides agree with TRBD1. After removal of 6 bases from V and 10 bases from J, the junction contained 9 bases not matched to a gene. The CDR3 is made up of 13 amino acids. The germline V gene has CDR1 MDHEN and CDR2 SYDVKM. DNA of the CDR3: TGTGCCAGCAGGGCCGGGACAGTCTCTATTCAGTACTTC. Translation: CASRAGTVSIQYF.

The count of this clone is one. The J gene is TRBJ2-4, the V gene TRBV5-5, with 9 bases identical to TRBD2. The CDR3 is made up of 17 amino acids. Trimming at V came to 2 bases and at J to 2 bases, leaving 8 bases not matched to a gene. The germline V gene has CDR1 SGHKS and CDR2 YYEKEE (reference sequence). The CDR3 loop reads CASSFQGLAGTKNIQYF. The CDR3 nucleotides are TGTGCCAGCAGCTTTCAAGGGCTAGCGGGGACCAAAAACATTCAGTACTTC.

This clone has a single count. V usage is TRBV28 and J usage is TRBJ2-1; D is ambiguous. The CDR3 runs 12 residues. Germline V gene data show CDR1 as MDHEN and CDR2 as SYDVKM. V lost 3 bases and J 8 bases, leaving 8 bases between the germline ends. The CDR3 reads CASSLELHEQFF. The CDR3 bases are TGTGCCAGCAGTTTGGAGTTACATGAGCAGTTCTTC. The full variable domain, rest sourced from reference TRBV28 and TRBJ2-1, is DVKVTQSSRYLVKRTGEKVFLECVQDMDHENMFWYRQDPGLGLRLIYFSYDVKMKEKGDIPEGYSVSREKKERFSLILESASTNQTSMYLCASSLELHEQFFGPGTRLTVL.

This clone was observed many times. The sample has other DNA sequences that encode this CDR3 too. The genes are TRBV7-9 and TRBJ2-2, with 7 bases fitting TRBD1. V lost 5 bases, J lost 7 bases, and 7 bases stayed unmatched. Germline CDR1 is SEHNR and CDR2 is FQNEAQ (reference sequence). This CDR3 region has 14 residues. CDR3 DNA sequence: TGTGCCAGCAGCCCACCAGGGGGAATCGGGGAGCTGTTTTTT. It codes for CASSPPGGIGELFF.

The rearrangement uses TRBV5-1 and TRBJ1-1; 7 nucleotides align to TRBD1. There are 13 residues in the CDR3. The V gene's germline CDR1 is SGHRS and CDR2 YFSETQ. V lost 0 bases, J lost 8 bases, and 4 bases stayed unmatched. The CDR3 sequence is CASSLAWGQEAFF. The CDR3, as DNA: TGCGCCAGCAGCTTGGCCTGGGGACAGGAAGCTTTCTTT.

The chain couples TRBV28 to TRBJ1-5, with 11 bases identical to TRBD1. CDR3 length equals 16 residues. Germline CDR1 reads MDHEN; CDR2 reads SYDVKM. With V trimmed by 1 base and J by 11 bases, 10 bases remained unmatched. CDR3: CASSLSGTGGIKAQHF. The CDR3 DNA reads as TGTGCCAGCAGTTTATCTGGGACAGGGGGAATCAAGGCCCAGCATTTT.

The chain is built from TRBV6-6 and TRBJ2-1; TRBD1 aligns across 8 bases. V lost 7 bases, J lost 8 bases, and 13 bases stayed unmatched. The CDR3 has 15 residues. Germline V gene lookup returns CDR1 MNHNY and CDR2 SVGAGI (reference sequence). The CDR3 spells CASTPTGVGFDEQFF. The CDR3 DNA reads as TGTGCCAGCACCCCGACAGGGGTCGGTTTCGATGAGCAGTTCTTC.

The J gene is TRBJ1-2, the V gene TRBV10-2; no clear D gene. Trimming took off 6 bases at V and 7 bases at J, with 12 bases between the two ends. The CDR3 totals 12 residues. The germline CDR1 and CDR2 sequences are WSHSY and SAAADI. CDR3 loop: CASSERIAGYTF. Written as DNA, the CDR3 is TGCGCCAGCAGCGAACGGATTGCTGGCTACACCTTC.

As to this clone: A read error is likely here: a far larger clone is one base away. The chain recombines TRBV6-6 with TRBJ2-2; D may be TRBD1 or TRBD2 (5 bases each). The length of the CDR3 is 14 residues. Germline V lookup: CDR1 MNHNY, CDR2 SVGAGI (reference sequence). The CDR3 is CDSRSGTDTGELFF. For the CDR3, the DNA is TGTGACAGCAGGTCAGGGACGGACACCGGGGAGCTGTTTTTT.

Ten or more counts support this clone. At one boundary the junction diverges from the germline segment, which might be a read error. The sample holds other DNA sequences that translate to the same CDR3. The chain recombines TRBV30 with TRBJ2-5; possibly TRBD2 for D (6 bases). The CDR3 is 14 residues long. Germline assignment: CDR1 GTSNPN and CDR2 SVGIG (reference sequence). The DNA of the CDR3 is TGTACCTGGAGGGATTGGAGGGCTCGAGGGACCCAGTACTTC. It yields the protein CTWRDWRARGTQYF. Full variable domain (missing parts from reference TRBV30 and TRBJ2-5): SQTIHQWPATLVQPVGSPLSLECTVEGTSNPNLYWYRQAAGRGLQLLFYSVGIGQISSEVPQNLSASRPQDRQFILSSKKLLLSDSGFYLCTWRDWRARGTQYFGPGTRLLVL.

The gene calls are TRBV27 and TRBJ2-7; TRBD1 agrees at 10 bases. This CDR3 is 15 amino acids long. Trimming cost V 5 bases and J 1 base; bases outside gene matches: 5. Per the germline V gene, CDR1 is MNHEY and CDR2 is SMNVEV (reference sequence). CDR3 amino acids: CASSTTGGGSYEQYF. The CDR3 DNA sequence: TGTGCCAGCAGTACGACAGGGGGCGGTTCCTACGAGCAGTACTTC.

The chain recombines TRBV19 with TRBJ1-1, with a possible D match to TRBD1 (5 bases). Per the germline V gene, CDR1 is LNHDA and CDR2 is SQIVND (reference sequence). The CDR3 is made up of 14 amino acids. V was clipped by 5 bases and J by 4 bases, with 14 bases between them. CDR3 in amino acids: CASSSTALITEAFF. CDR3 nucleotides: TGTGCCAGTAGTTCGACAGCCCTGATCACTGAAGCTTTCTTT.

This clone was observed a handful of times. The J gene is TRBJ2-2, the V gene TRBV6-4; the match to TRBD1 covers 7 bases. V lost 6 bases, J lost 4 bases, and 8 bases stayed unmatched. Germline V lookup: CDR1 MRHNA, CDR2 SNTAGT. This CDR3 comprises 15 residues. CDR3 nucleotide sequence: TGTGCCAGCAGCAAAGAGGGGGCAGGCACCGGGGAGCTGTTTTTT. It specifies CASSKEGAGTGELFF.

The V and J genes are TRBV5-1 and TRBJ2-1, with TRBD1 identical over 7 bases. With V trimmed by 4 bases and J by 0 bases, 7 bases remained unmatched. The CDR3 contains 16 residues. Germline assignment: CDR1 SGHRS and CDR2 YFSETQ. This chain's CDR3 is CASSPDRVDSYNEQFF. In DNA form, the CDR3 reads TGCGCCAGCAGCCCAGACAGGGTTGACTCCTACAATGAGCAGTTCTTC.